Each of the 22 T cell receptor beta chains below was sequenced from the same sample in a study of early T cells in non-severe SARS-CoV-2 infection. One entry per CDR3 protein, called by TCRdb with MiXCR from the 5' RACE reads. The profile shows about 20,000 distinct CDR3 sequences, approximately 4.3% of them singletons. Sequencing input: whole blood. These receptors were obtained from an adult who was a healthcare worker with PCR-confirmed SARS-CoV-2 infection or an uninfected control (not recorded which).

This clonotype was seen ten or more times. This chain connects TRBV11-2 to TRBJ2-1, with 9 bases fitting TRBD2. This CDR3 has 16 residues. Germline trimming cut 4 bases from V and 3 bases from J; bases unmatched to any gene: 7. Per the germline V gene, CDR1 is SGHAT and CDR2 is FQNNGV. Written as DNA, the CDR3 is TGTGCCAGCAGCTCCGGGACTAGCCTTCGCTACAATGAGCAGTTCTTC. Translated, it gives CASSSGTSLRYNEQFF. The complete variable domain, with remaining parts taken from reference TRBV11-2 and TRBJ2-1, reads EAGVAQSPRYKIIEKRQSVAFWCNPISGHATLYWYQQILGQGPKLLIQFQNNGVVDDSQLPKDRFSAERLKGVDSTLKIQPAKLEDSAVYLCASSSGTSLRYNEQFFGPGTRLTVL.

This clonotype was seen at least ten times. The rearrangement joins TRBV29-1 to TRBJ2-1; 10 nucleotides agree with TRBD2. This CDR3 region has 13 residues. The junction had 2 bases not matched to a gene; V was cut back by 7 bases and J by 2 bases. Germline V gene data show CDR1 as SQVTM and CDR2 as ANQGSEA. The CDR3 protein is CSATSGAYNEQFF. The CDR3, as DNA: TGCAGCGCCACTAGCGGGGCCTACAATGAGCAGTTCTTC.

This clonotype was observed many times. This sequence joins TRBV7-9 and TRBJ2-5; 7 positions agree with TRBD2. Germline V gene sequence: CDR1 SEHNR, CDR2 FQNEAQ (reference sequence). The CDR3 runs to 16 residues. Unmatched junction bases numbered 9, after V lost 5 bases and J lost 0 bases. CDR3 DNA: TGTGCCAGCAGCCCCTCCGGGACTATCTACCAAGAGACCCAGTACTTC. As protein: CASSPSGTIYQETQYF. The whole variable domain, filled in from reference TRBV7-9 and TRBJ2-5, reads DTGVSQNPRHKITKRGQNVTFRCDPISEHNRLYWYRQTLGQGPEFLTYFQNEAQLEKSRLLSDRFSAERPKGSFSTLEIQRTEQGDSAMYLCASSPSGTIYQETQYFGPGTRLLVL.

At least ten counts were recorded for this clonotype. The chain couples TRBV29-1 to TRBJ1-2, with 7 bases aligning to TRBD1. V lost 6 bases, J lost 5 bases, and 9 bases stayed unmatched. The germline gives CDR1 SQVTM, CDR2 ANQGSEA. This CDR3 region has 13 residues. The CDR3 protein is CSVGWTGRYGYTF. For the CDR3, the DNA is TGCAGCGTGGGGTGGACAGGACGTTATGGCTACACCTTC.

The gene calls are TRBV7-9 and TRBJ2-7; TRBD2 matches 7 bases. CDR3 length equals 14 residues. J was trimmed by 0 bases and V by 2 bases; bases with no gene match: 1. Germline values: CDR1 SEHNR, CDR2 FQNEAQ (reference sequence). The CDR3 region is CASSLSSGSYEQYF. CDR3 in DNA: TGTGCCAGCAGCTTATCTAGCGGCTCCTACGAGCAGTACTTC.

The chain combines TRBV6-5 with TRBJ2-7; the D gene could be TRBD1 or TRBD2 (5 bases each). Germline CDR1 is MNHEY and CDR2 is SVGAGI. This CDR3 has 16 amino acids. V shed 0 bases and J shed 0 bases, with 12 bases lying between them. The CDR3 DNA reads TGTGCCAGCAGTTACTCATGGGACCTAACCTCCTACGAGCAGTACTTC. Amino acid sequence: CASSYSWDLTSYEQYF.

The chain links TRBV5-1 to TRBJ2-1; 7 positions agree with TRBD2. The CDR3 consists of 15 residues. The trim removed 0 bases at V and 5 bases at J, leaving 5 bases unmatched. Germline CDR1 reads SGHRS; CDR2 reads YFSETQ. CDR3 protein: CASSLGSSGNNEQFF. For the CDR3, the DNA is TGCGCCAGCAGCTTGGGGTCTAGCGGAAACAATGAGCAGTTCTTC. Variable domain in full (rest from reference TRBV5-1 and TRBJ2-1): KAGVTQTPRYLIKTRGQQVTLSCSPISGHRSVSWYQQTPGQGLQFLFEYFSETQRNKGNFPGRFSGRQFSNSRSEMNVSTLELGDSALYLCASSLGSSGNNEQFFGPGTRLTVL.

This clonotype was seen many times. The chain is built from TRBV5-4 and TRBJ2-3; D is ambiguous. CDR1 is SGHNT, CDR2 YYREEE, per germline (reference sequence). V lost 0 bases and J 2 bases, leaving 13 bases between the germline ends. The CDR3 runs 16 residues. CDR3 loop: CASSLGGYSNTDTQYF. CDR3 sequence (DNA): TGTGCCAGCAGCTTGGGTGGATATTCAAACACAGATACGCAGTATTTT.

This clonotype was detected ten times or more. The rearrangement uses TRBV5-1 and TRBJ2-5; 10 bases match TRBD2. This CDR3 has 18 residues. Losses at the gene ends were 4 bases for V and 7 bases for J; bases not matched to a gene: 19. The germline CDR1 and CDR2 sequences are SGHRS and YFSETQ. The DNA of the CDR3 is TGCGCCAGCAGCCTCATTGGTCTAGCGGGAGAAGGTAGTGGGACCCAGTACTTC. Its translation is CASSLIGLAGEGSGTQYF.

This clonotype was counted at least ten times. One end of the junction is discordant with germline, which a read error may explain. The V gene is TRBV7-7, the J gene TRBJ2-2, with 9 bases aligning to TRBD2. CDR1 and CDR2 (germline): SSHAT, FNYEAQ (reference sequence). The CDR3 has 15 residues. The DNA for the CDR3 is TGTGCTAGCAGCCGTAGCGGGAGTGGAACCGGGGAGCTGTTTTTT. Protein sequence: CASSRSGSGTGELFF.

The rearrangement uses TRBV4-3 and TRBJ1-2; D is undetermined. The CDR3 has 16 residues. V lost 1 base and J lost 5, with 17 bases in between. CDR1 and CDR2 from the germline V gene are LGHNA and YSLEER. CDR3 sequence reads: CASSQGADVPSYGYTF. DNA of the CDR3: TGCGCCAGCAGCCAAGGTGCAGATGTCCCCTCATATGGCTACACCTTC.

This clonotype has at least ten counts. V usage is TRBV9 and J usage is TRBJ2-3; D gene unclear. The germline V gene encodes CDR1 SGDLS and CDR2 YYNGEE. The V end lost 4 bases, the J end lost 2 bases, and 14 bases lay between the germline ends. The CDR3 length is 15 residues. The DNA of the CDR3 is TGTGCCAGCAGCATACGGTCCGCACCCACAGATACGCAGTATTTT. It codes for CASSIRSAPTDTQYF.

There are many counts of this clonotype. This rearrangement joins TRBV3-1 to TRBJ2-7, with 13 bases identical to TRBD2. Germline-derived CDR1 and CDR2 are LGHDT and YNNKEL (reference sequence). The ends lost 4 bases at V and 2 bases at J; junction bases unmatched: 5. This CDR3 region has 16 residues. CDR3: CASSPIGLAGAYEQYF. The CDR3 DNA follows: TGTGCCAGCAGCCCAATTGGACTAGCGGGGGCCTACGAGCAGTACTTC.

The gene calls are TRBV18 and TRBJ1-2; TRBD1 aligns across 8 bases. The CDR3 is 15 residues long. V lost 3 bases and J lost 5; bases outside the gene matches: 8. Germline V CDR1 and CDR2: KGHSH, LQKENI. The CDR3 loop is CASSPTTGAGYGYTF. CDR3 nucleotide sequence: TGTGCCAGCTCACCTACGACAGGGGCTGGGTATGGCTACACCTTC.

The gene calls are TRBV21-1 and TRBJ2-7; TRBD1, the table's D call, lacks a check against the DNA. TRBV21-1 is given as a pseudogene. There are 19 residues in the CDR3. The CDR3 DNA sequence: TGTGCCAGCAGCTTCCGAGATCCACCCTGGACAAGCCTCTCCTACGAGCAGTACTTC. It is translated as CASSFRDPPWTSLSYEQYF.

This clonotype was detected only a few times. This rearrangement joins TRBV7-6 to TRBJ2-1; no clear D. The CDR3 spans 13 residues. Trimming removed 5 bases from V and 10 bases from J, with 15 bases in between. CDR1 and CDR2 (germline): SGHVS, FNYEAQ. As DNA, the CDR3 is TGTGCCAGCAGCCTCGGCGACCAAATAGAGCAGTTCTTC. Its protein product is CASSLGDQIEQFF.

The V and J genes are TRBV2 and TRBJ2-2; 10 bases are shared with TRBD1. V lost 6 bases to trimming and J lost 0 bases; unmatched junction nucleotides: 4. Germline V gives CDR1 SNHLY, CDR2 FYNNEI. CDR3 length equals 16 residues. This CDR3 reads CASRAGTGANTGELFF. CDR3 DNA sequence: TGTGCCAGCAGAGCGGGGACAGGGGCGAACACCGGGGAGCTGTTTTTT.

At least ten counts were recorded for this clonotype. This chain connects TRBV5-4 to TRBJ2-2, with D hard to call. The V and J ends lost 0 bases and 7 bases respectively, with 13 bases between them. The CDR3 loop spans 15 amino acids. The germline CDR1 and CDR2 sequences are SGHNT and YYREEE (reference sequence). The CDR3 spells CASSLAADPNGELFF. The CDR3 coding sequence is TGTGCCAGCAGCTTGGCTGCTGATCCCAACGGGGAGCTGTTTTTT.

A few counts support this clonotype. This chain uses TRBV6-2 or TRBV6-3 with TRBJ2-2, with D perhaps TRBD1 (6 bases). V lost 7 bases to trimming and J lost 6 bases, with 21 bases between them. The CDR3 runs to 16 residues. The germline V gene has CDR1 MNHEY and CDR2 SVGEGT. In DNA form, the CDR3 reads TGTGCCAGCATCAGCCTCAGGGGATTGGGCGCCGGGGAGCTGTTTTTT. Translation: CASISLRGLGAGELFF.

This clonotype occurred many times. This chain uses TRBV4-1 with TRBJ1-2, with a possible D match to TRBD1 (5 bases). With 1 base removed from V and 6 bases from J, the gap between germline ends came to 15 bases. Germline V CDR1 and CDR2: MGHRA, YSYEKL. This CDR3 has 15 amino acids. The CDR3 reads CASSQGAGPWDGYTF. CDR3 coding DNA: TGCGCCAGCAGCCAAGGCGCGGGGCCTTGGGATGGCTACACCTTC.

This clonotype was counted at least ten times. This chain connects TRBV3-1 to TRBJ2-1; D unresolved. V lost 6 bases, J lost 0 bases, and 12 bases lay in between. The germline CDR1 and CDR2 sequences are LGHDT and YNNKEL (reference sequence). The CDR3 length is 15 residues. The CDR3: CASSRTVSSYNEQFF. CDR3 sequence (DNA): TGTGCCAGCAGTCGGACGGTCAGCTCCTACAATGAGCAGTTCTTC.

This clonotype is labeled medium-sized. The V call is TRBV11-2, the J call TRBJ2-7; 9 positions match TRBD2. Trimming at V came to 4 bases and at J to 9 bases, leaving 13 bases not matched to a gene. The CDR3 length is 15 residues. Germline values: CDR1 SGHAT, CDR2 FQNNGV. In DNA form, the CDR3 reads TGTGCCAGCAGCTCAAGGACTAGCGACCTTACGACGCAGTACTTC. Protein sequence: CASSSRTSDLTTQYF.